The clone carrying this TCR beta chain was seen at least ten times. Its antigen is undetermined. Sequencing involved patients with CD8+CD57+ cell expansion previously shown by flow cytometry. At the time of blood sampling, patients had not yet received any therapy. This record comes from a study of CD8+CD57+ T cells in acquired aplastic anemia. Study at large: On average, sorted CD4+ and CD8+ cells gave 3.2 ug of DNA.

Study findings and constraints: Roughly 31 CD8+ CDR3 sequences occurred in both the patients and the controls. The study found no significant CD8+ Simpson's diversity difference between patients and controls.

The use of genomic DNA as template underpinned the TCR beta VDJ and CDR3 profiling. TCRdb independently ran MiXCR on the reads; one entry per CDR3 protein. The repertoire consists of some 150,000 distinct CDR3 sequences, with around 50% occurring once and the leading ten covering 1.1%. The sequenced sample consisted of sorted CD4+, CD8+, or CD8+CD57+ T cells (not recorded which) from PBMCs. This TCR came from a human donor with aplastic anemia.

CDR3 in amino acids: CASSQEAGGRGEQYF. The CDR3 nucleotides are TGCGCCAGCAGCCAAGAGGCCGGGGGGCGGGGCGAGCAGTACTTC. The genes are TRBV4-1 and TRBJ2-7; D possibly corresponds to TRBD2 (7 bases). Germline V gene lookup returns CDR1 MGHRA and CDR2 YSYEKL. The CDR3 is 15 residues long. V was pared by 0 bases and J by 6 bases, with 15 bases between.